The rows below give T cell receptor beta chains drawn from one sample of a study of molecular identifiers for immune sequencing clone quantification. A single record per CDR3 protein comes from TCRdb applying MiXCR to the PCR reads. The repertoire holds over 600,000 distinct CDR3 sequences, just under 20% seen once, with roughly 0.85% in the top ten. The specimen sequenced was naive CD8+ T cells from blood, with Jurkat cell RNA spiked in. All receptors derive from a human donor in good health. Some libraries in this study had Jurkat cell RNA spiked in. Each CDR3 is given with its conserved first and last residue. The D gene is left open where the match is weak. Rows may omit the clone size; those that give it use once, few, many or a size class.

-	TRBJ2-7	TRBV27	few	14	TGTGCCAGCAGTTTGAGGCTCCGTTTATACGAGCAGTACTTC	CASSLRLRLYEQYF
-	TRBJ1-4	TRBV7-9	many	15	TGTGCCAGCAGCTCAATATATCACGCGGATGAAAAACTGTTTTTT	CASSSIYHADEKLFF
-	TRBJ1-1	TRBV7-9	-	14	TGTGTCAGCAGCTCCCCCGTGTTGACGTGGGAAGCTTCCTTT	CVSSSPVLTWEASF
-	TRBJ2-7	TRBV23-1	many	17	TGCGCCAGCAGTCGAAGACCGGGCCCTCAAATCGAATACGAGCAGTACTTC	CASSRRPGPQIEYEQYF
TRBD1	TRBJ1-4	TRBV27	few	13	TGTGCCAGCAGTTCGACAGGGAGTGAAAAACTGTTTTTT	CASSSTGSEKLFF
-	TRBJ1-4	TRBV22-1	few	12	TGTCCTGGGAGCGCACGGTCCAAAAAACTGTTTTTT	CPGSARSKKLFF
-	TRBJ2-2	TRBV3-1	many	16	TGTGCCAGCAGCACGAGAAACAGGGTTAACACCGGGGAGCTGTTTTTT	CASSTRNRVNTGELFF
-	TRBJ1-1	TRBV5-1	-	15	TGCGCCAGCAGCTTGGTTAGTACAGGGCCGGCTGAAGCTTTCTTT	CASSLVSTGPAEAFF
-	TRBJ1-1	TRBV27	many	15	TGTGCCAGCAGGCCCCTCTTTACAGGGTCCACTGAAGCTTTCTTT	CASRPLFTGSTEAFF
-	TRBJ1-6	TRBV4-1	many	13	TGCGCCAGCAGCCAAGATTATAATTCACCCCTCCACTTT	CASSQDYNSPLHF
TRBD1	TRBJ2-1	TRBV20-1	few	19	TGCAGTGCTAGGATAAGAGATAGGAGTCGGGACAGGGACTACAATGAGCAGTTCTTC	CSARIRDRSRDRDYNEQFF
TRBD1	TRBJ2-7	TRBV2	many	13	TGTGCCAGCAGTTACAGGGGTTTCTACGAGCAGTACTTC	CASSYRGFYEQYF
TRBD1	TRBJ2-3	TRBV10-1	-	16	TGCGCCAGCAGAGTCCCCGGGACAGGGGGTCCCGATACGCAGTATTTT	CASRVPGTGGPDTQYF
-	TRBJ1-4	TRBV9	-	17	TGTGCCAGCAGCGTAGAGGCAGGGGTTGCAACTAATGAAAAACTGCTTTTT	CASSVEAGVATNEKLLF
TRBD2	TRBJ2-7	TRBV14	few	16	TGTGCCAGCAGCCCCATCGGGGGGGGGCTATCCTACGAGCAGTACTTC	CASSPIGGGLSYEQYF
-	TRBJ1-2	TRBV2	-	15	TGTGCCAGCAGTGAATCCGTGACGGAAGGCTATGGCTACACCTTC	CASSESVTEGYGYTF
-	TRBJ2-7	TRBV4-1	-	16	TGCGCCAGCAGCCAAGATGCGGTCCTCGGCTCCTACGAGCAGTACTTC	CASSQDAVLGSYEQYF
TRBD2	TRBJ2-2	TRBV3-1	many	16	TGTGCCAGCAGCCAAGAAGCCCGGGGGGACACCGGGGAGCTGTTTTTT	CASSQEARGDTGELFF
-	TRBJ1-5	TRBV6-5	many	14	TGTGCCAGCAGTTTGGGGAAGGGTAGTCAGCCCCAGCATTTT	CASSLGKGSQPQHF